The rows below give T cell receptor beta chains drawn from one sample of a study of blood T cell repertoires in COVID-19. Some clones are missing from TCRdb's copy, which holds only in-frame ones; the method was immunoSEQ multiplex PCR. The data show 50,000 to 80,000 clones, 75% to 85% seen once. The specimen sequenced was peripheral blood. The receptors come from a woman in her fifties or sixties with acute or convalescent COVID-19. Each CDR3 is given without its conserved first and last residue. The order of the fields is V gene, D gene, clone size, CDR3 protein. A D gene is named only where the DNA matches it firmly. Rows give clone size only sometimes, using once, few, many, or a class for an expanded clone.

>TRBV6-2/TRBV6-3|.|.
ASSLDRSYGYT
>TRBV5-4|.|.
ASSLVLSGANVLT
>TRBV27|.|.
ASSFLTGELF
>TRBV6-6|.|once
ASRSTVGIAKNIQY
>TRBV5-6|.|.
ASSELPGVNTEAF
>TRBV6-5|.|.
ASSIPPMNTEAF
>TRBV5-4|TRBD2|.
ASSGPGGPHNEQF
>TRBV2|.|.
ASSVVSSGYT
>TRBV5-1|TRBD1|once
ASSRTGGIQY
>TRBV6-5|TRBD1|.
ASSTNRGEYGYT
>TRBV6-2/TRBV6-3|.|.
ASSSQGGLYNEQF
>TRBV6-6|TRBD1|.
ASSRTGVETQY
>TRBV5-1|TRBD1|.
ASSRQGSSTDTQY
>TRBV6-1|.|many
ASSVQPKGVQETQY
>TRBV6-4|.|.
ASRKQLNIEAF
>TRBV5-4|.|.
ASSSGTGGPSDTQY
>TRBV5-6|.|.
ASSSPAGELRETQY
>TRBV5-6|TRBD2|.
ASSLALASGGLAKNIQY
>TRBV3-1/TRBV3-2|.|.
ASSQEPRAGYT
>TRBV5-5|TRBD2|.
ASSPGTRAPDTQY
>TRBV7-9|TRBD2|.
ASSSAGGYQETQY
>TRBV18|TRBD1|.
ASSPLITGVLGTQY
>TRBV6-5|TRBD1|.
ASSFLGTGDGNIQY
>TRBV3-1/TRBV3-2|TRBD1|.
ASSQEVPQGRPPLH
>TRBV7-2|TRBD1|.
ASSFGQGGYNEQF
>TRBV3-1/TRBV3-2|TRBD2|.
ASSLSGDLNLQF
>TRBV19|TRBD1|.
ASSIAEGAFYGYT
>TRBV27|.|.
ASSFQSANYGYT
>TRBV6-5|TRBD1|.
ASSYSTGQGPVGYT
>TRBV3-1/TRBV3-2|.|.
ASRPKGGARDTEAF
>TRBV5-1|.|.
ASSPPGSSYNEQF
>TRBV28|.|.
ASSPPAGITEAF
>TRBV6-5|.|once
ASSYSKGQPYGYT
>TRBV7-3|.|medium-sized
ASSPLGGTEAF
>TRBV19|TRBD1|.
ASSIGQGADEQF
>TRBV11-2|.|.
ASSLSPFSGNTIY
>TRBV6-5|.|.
ATQPGVVTNEKLF
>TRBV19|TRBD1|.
ASTTGDRPGGYEQY
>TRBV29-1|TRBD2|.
SLAGGADTQY
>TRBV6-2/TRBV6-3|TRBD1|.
ASSTVGTGNEKLF
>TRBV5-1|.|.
ASSPGTPGYYT
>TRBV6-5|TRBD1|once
ASSPRQGNTEAF
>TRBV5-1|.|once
ASNGDTTTYEQY
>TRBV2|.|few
ASSEGRYQPQH
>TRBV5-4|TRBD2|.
ASSLGPQAGGADTQY
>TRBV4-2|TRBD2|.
ASSQTAGGTDTQY
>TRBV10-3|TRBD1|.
AISESETGGSNQPQH
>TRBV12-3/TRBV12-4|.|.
ASSPDKNYGYT
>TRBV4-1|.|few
ASSPPQGHTGELF
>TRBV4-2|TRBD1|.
ASSQGDRGGYT
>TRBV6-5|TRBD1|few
ATTQGGTNYGYT
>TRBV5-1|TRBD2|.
ASSFRTSGGSLSTDTQY
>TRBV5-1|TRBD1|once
ASSGGQAANTGELF
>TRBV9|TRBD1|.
ASSVIRTGAGYGYT
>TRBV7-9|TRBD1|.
ASSEDRHTEAF
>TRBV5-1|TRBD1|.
ASSGGQGASPETQY
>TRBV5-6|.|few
ASSLFDRVNYGYT
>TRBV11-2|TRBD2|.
ASSLVGTSGGIDTQY
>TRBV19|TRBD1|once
ASSMGQGSAEAF
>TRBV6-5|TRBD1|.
ASQIQGGTEAF